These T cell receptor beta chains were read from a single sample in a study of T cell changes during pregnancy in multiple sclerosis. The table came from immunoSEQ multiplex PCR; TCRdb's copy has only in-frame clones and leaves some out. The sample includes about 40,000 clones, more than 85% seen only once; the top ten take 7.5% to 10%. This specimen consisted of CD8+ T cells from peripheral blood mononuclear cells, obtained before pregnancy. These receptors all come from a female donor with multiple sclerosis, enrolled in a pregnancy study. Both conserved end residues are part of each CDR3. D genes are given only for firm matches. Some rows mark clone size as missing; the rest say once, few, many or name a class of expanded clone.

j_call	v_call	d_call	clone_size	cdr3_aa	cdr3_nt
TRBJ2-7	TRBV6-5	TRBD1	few	CASSPRDRGPEQYF	TGTGCCAGCAGCCCTAGGGACAGGGGGCCCGAGCAGTACTTC
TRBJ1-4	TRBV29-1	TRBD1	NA	CSVNRGPDEKLFF	TGCAGCGTCAACAGGGGGCCAGATGAAAAACTGTTTTTT
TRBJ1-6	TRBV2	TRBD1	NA	CASITGQGNSPLHF	TGTGCCAGCATCACGGGACAGGGGAATTCACCCCTCCACTTT
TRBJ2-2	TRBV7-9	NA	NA	CASSFKPGVNTGELFF	TGTGCCAGCAGCTTTAAGCCAGGGGTGAACACCGGGGAGCTGTTTTTT
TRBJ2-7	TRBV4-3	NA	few	CASSQVIGQTDYEQYF	TGCGCCAGCAGCCAGGTTATCGGACAGACCGACTACGAGCAGTACTTC
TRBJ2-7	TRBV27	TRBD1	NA	CASSPGTGAEQYF	TGTGCCAGCAGTCCGGGGACAGGGGCCGAGCAGTACTTC
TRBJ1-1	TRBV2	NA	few	CASPGTEAFF	TGTGCCAGCCCCGGCACTGAAGCTTTCTTT
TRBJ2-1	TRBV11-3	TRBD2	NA	CASSSGLAGRNNEQFF	TGTGCCAGCAGCTCGGGACTAGCGGGACGGAACAATGAGCAGTTCTTC
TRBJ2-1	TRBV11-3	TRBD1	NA	CASSLVQGEGNEQFF	TGTGCCAGCAGCTTAGTGCAGGGGGAAGGCAATGAGCAGTTCTTC
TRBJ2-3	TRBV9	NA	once	CASSVDGNPADTQYF	TGTGCCAGCAGCGTAGACGGGAATCCGGCAGATACGCAGTATTTT
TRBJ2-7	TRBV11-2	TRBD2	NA	CASSSLSSGVVSYEQYF	TGTGCCAGCAGCTCCCTGTCTAGCGGGGTTGTCTCCTACGAGCAGTACTTC
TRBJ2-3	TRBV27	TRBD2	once	CASSPGLAGAADTQYF	TGTGCCAGCAGTCCGGGACTAGCGGGAGCCGCGGATACGCAGTATTTT
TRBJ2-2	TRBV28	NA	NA	CASSFLAETGELFF	TGTGCCAGCAGTTTTCTCGCGGAGACCGGGGAGCTGTTTTTT
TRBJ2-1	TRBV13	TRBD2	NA	CASSSGLESYNEQFF	TGTGCCAGCAGCTCGGGACTAGAATCCTACAATGAGCAGTTCTTC
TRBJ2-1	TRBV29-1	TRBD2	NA	CSVETSGLYNEQFF	TGCAGCGTGGAGACTAGCGGGCTCTACAATGAGCAGTTCTTC
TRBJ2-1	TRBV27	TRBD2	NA	CASSGGGSYNEQFF	TGTGCCAGCTCCGGGGGGGGATCCTACAATGAGCAGTTCTTC
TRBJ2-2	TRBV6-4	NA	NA	CASSDSSYTGELFF	TGTGCCAGCAGTGACTCGAGTTACACCGGGGAGCTGTTTTTT
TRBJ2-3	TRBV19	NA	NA	CASSIVWGGDTQYF	TGTGCCAGTAGTATAGTCTGGGGGGGCGATACGCAGTATTTT
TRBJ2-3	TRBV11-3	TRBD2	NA	CASSLGGLADPLGTDTQYF	TGTGCCAGCAGCTTAGGGGGACTAGCGGACCCGCTCGGCACAGATACGCAGTATTTT
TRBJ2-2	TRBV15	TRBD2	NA	CATSDSEREGLSGELFF	TGTGCCACCAGCGACTCTGAGCGGGAGGGCCTAAGCGGGGAGCTGTTTTTT
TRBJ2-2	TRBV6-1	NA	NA	CASTYTGELFF	TGTGCCAGCACCTACACCGGGGAGCTGTTTTTT
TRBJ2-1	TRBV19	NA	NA	CASSSPSEQFF	TGTGCCAGTAGTTCTCCGAGTGAGCAGTTCTTC
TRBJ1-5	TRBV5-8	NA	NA	CAGSPAQGAQPQHF	TGTGCCGGCAGCCCAGCGCAGGGTGCGCAGCCCCAGCATTTT
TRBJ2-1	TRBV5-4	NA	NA	CASSLAGVENEQFF	TGTGCCAGCAGCTTGGCGGGAGTGGAAAATGAGCAGTTCTTC
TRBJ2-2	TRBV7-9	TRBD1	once	CASSPKVPDRANTGELFF	TGTGCCAGCAGCCCAAAGGTTCCGGACAGGGCTAACACCGGGGAGCTGTTTTTT
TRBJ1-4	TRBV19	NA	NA	CASNMGGVAEKLFF	TGTGCCAGTAATATGGGGGGGGTAGCAGAAAAACTGTTTTTT
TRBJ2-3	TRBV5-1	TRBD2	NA	CASSSTSGSTDTQYF	TGCGCCAGCAGCTCGACTAGCGGGAGCACAGATACGCAGTATTTT
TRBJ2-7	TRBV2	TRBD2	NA	CTSGGRGYEQYF	TGTACTTCTGGCGGGAGGGGCTACGAGCAGTACTTC
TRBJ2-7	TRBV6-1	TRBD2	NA	CASSPFSGNYEQYF	TGTGCCAGCAGTCCATTTAGCGGGAACTACGAGCAGTACTTC
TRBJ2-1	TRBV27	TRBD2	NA	CASRTSGSYNEQFF	TGTGCCAGCAGAACTAGCGGGAGTTACAATGAGCAGTTCTTC
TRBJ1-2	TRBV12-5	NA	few	CASGEDSIYGYTF	TGTGCTAGTGGCGAGGACAGCATCTATGGCTACACCTTC
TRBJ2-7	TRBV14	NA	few	CASSQAGLSYEQYF	TGTGCCAGCAGTCAGGCTGGACTTTCCTACGAGCAGTACTTC
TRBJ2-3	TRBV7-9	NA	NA	CASSPLGWVRGPVNTQYF	TGTGCCAGCAGCCCCTTAGGCTGGGTAAGAGGGCCTGTGAATACGCAGTATTTT
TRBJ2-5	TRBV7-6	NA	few	CASSRELGLSETQYF	TGTGCCAGCAGCCGTGAATTGGGCCTATCGGAGACCCAGTACTTC
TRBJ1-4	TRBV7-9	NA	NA	CASTSFREANEKLFF	TGTGCCAGCACCTCTTTTCGGGAGGCTAATGAAAAACTGTTTTTT
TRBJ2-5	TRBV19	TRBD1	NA	CASSIARGQQETQYF	TGTGCCAGTAGTATAGCCAGGGGGCAGCAAGAGACCCAGTACTTC
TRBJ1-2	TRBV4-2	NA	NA	CASSQENSPYGYTF	TGTGCCAGCAGCCAAGAAAACAGTCCATATGGCTACACCTTC
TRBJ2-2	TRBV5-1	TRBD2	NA	CASSWAGTTNTGELFF	TGCGCCAGCAGCTGGGCCGGGACTACGAACACCGGGGAGCTGTTTTTT
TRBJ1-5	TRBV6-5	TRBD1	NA	CASSLTGGNQPQHF	TGTGCCAGCAGCCTGACAGGGGGCAATCAGCCCCAGCATTTT
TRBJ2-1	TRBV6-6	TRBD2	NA	CASSSYSGKVNEQFF	TGTGCCAGCAGCTCGTATAGCGGGAAGGTCAATGAGCAGTTCTTC
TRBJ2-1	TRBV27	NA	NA	CASSFSRVAYNEQFF	TGTGCCAGCAGTTTTTCCAGGGTGGCCTACAATGAGCAGTTCTTC
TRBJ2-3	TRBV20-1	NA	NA	CSAYTDTQYF	TGCAGTGCCTACACAGATACGCAGTATTTT
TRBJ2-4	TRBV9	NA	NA	CASSEQGVGNIQYF	TGTGCCAGCAGCGAACAGGGAGTGGGAAACATTCAGTACTTC
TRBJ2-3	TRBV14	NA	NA	CASSLDGAGTDTQYF	TGTGCCAGCAGCCTGGATGGGGCCGGCACAGATACGCAGTATTTT